This T cell receptor beta chain was recovered during a study of blood T cell repertoires in COVID-19. The wider study: COVID-19 samples collected from the United States, Italy and Spain covered acute and convalescent phases.

The data were produced by immunoSEQ multiplex PCR, yet TCRdb's version contains in-frame clones alone and is incomplete. The sample has approximately 220,000 clones; 84% are singletons. Per the germline V gene, CDR1 is KGHSH and CDR2 is LQKENI. CDR3 length equals 14 residues. Of note for this clone: One end of the junction varies from germline; a read error may be responsible.

The sample consisted of PBMCs or T cells enriched from blood (not recorded which). The chain uses TRBV18 and TRBJ1-4, with D unresolved. This sequence was found in a woman between 35 and 50 years old who had recovered from COVID-19. CDR3 sequence: CAGSELISDEKLFF. The CDR3 nucleotides are TGTGCCGGCTCCGAACTGATATCTGATGAAAAACTGTTTTTT. The full variable domain, with the rest looked up from reference TRBV18 and TRBJ1-4, is NAGVMQNPRHLVRRRGQEARLRCSPMKGHSHVYWYRQLPEEGLKFMVYLQKENIIDESGMPKERFSAEFPKEGPSILRIQQVVRGDSAAYFCAGSELISDEKLFFGSGTQLSVL.